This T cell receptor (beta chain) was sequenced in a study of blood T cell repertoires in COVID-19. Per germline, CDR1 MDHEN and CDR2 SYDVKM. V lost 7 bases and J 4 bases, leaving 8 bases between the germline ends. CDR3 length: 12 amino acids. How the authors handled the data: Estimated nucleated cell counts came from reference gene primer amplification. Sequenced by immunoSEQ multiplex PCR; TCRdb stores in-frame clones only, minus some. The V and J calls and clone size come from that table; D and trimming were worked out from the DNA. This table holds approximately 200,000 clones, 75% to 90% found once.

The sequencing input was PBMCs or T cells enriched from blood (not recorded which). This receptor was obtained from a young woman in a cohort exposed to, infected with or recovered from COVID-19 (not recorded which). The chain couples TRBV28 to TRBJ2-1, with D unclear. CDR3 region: CASTAGYNEQFF. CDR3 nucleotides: TGTGCCAGCACCGCCGGGTACAATGAGCAGTTCTTC.